Listed below are T cell receptor beta chains from one sample, sequenced in a study of blood T cell repertoires in COVID-19. The repertoire was sequenced with immunoSEQ multiplex PCR; TCRdb's copy has only in-frame clones and lacks some. This sample yields 200,000 to 300,000 clones, of which around four fifths are seen a single time; around 2% belongs to the top ten. The specimen sequenced was peripheral blood. The receptors stem from a man younger than 40 who had recovered from COVID-19. The CDR3 runs from the conserved cysteine through the conserved F or W. Each record gives: CDR3 DNA, CDR3 protein, V gene, clone size, D gene, J gene. A D gene is named only where the DNA matches it firmly. Clone size is not always given. Where it is, it says once, few, many or a class for expanded clones.

DNA: TGTGCCAGCAGCTCCTGGAGAGGTGGGGGGGACAATGAGCAGTTCTTC
CDR3: CASSSWRGGGDNEQFF
V: TRBV11-2
size: NA
D: TRBD2
J: TRBJ2-1

DNA: TGTGCCAGCAGCAACTACAGGGTCGCAGGCTACACCTTC
CDR3: CASSNYRVAGYTF
V: TRBV7-9
size: NA
D: NA
J: TRBJ1-2

DNA: TGTGCCAGCAGCTTGGATGCTGGCGGGGGATTCGGGACCCAGTACTTC
CDR3: CASSLDAGGGFGTQYF
V: TRBV5-4
size: NA
D: TRBD2
J: TRBJ2-5

DNA: TGCGCCAGCAGTGAGCAACGGGGGGGCCTAGAGACCCAGTACTTC
CDR3: CASSEQRGGLETQYF
V: TRBV10-2
size: NA
D: TRBD2
J: TRBJ2-5

DNA: TGTGCCAGCACAATAGCGGCCAACACCGGGGAGCTGTTTTTT
CDR3: CASTIAANTGELFF
V: TRBV6-6
size: NA
D: NA
J: TRBJ2-2

DNA: TGTGCCAGCAGCCAAGATGCAGTCTCTGGGGCCAACGTCCTGACTTTC
CDR3: CASSQDAVSGANVLTF
V: TRBV4-2
size: NA
D: NA
J: TRBJ2-6

DNA: TGTGCCAGCAGCTTAGATCATACACCCGGGGAGCTGTTTTTT
CDR3: CASSLDHTPGELFF
V: TRBV11-2
size: NA
D: NA
J: TRBJ2-2

DNA: TGTGCCAGCAGTTTGGGCCCCTATAATTCACCCCTCCACTTT
CDR3: CASSLGPYNSPLHF
V: TRBV28
size: NA
D: NA
J: TRBJ1-6

DNA: TGTGCCAGCAGCCAAGACGGCAGGGGTTGGGAGACCCAGTACTTC
CDR3: CASSQDGRGWETQYF
V: TRBV3-1/TRBV3-2
size: NA
D: NA
J: TRBJ2-5

DNA: TGTGCCAGCGGATCCGGACAGGGGGCTGCTCAGCCCCAGCATTTT
CDR3: CASGSGQGAAQPQHF
V: TRBV2
size: NA
D: TRBD1
J: TRBJ1-5

DNA: TGTGCCAGCAGCCAAAAACCCTTGACAGATAATCTAGGGTCGGAAAAACTGTTTTTT
CDR3: CASSQKPLTDNLGSEKLFF
V: TRBV4-2
size: NA
D: NA
J: TRBJ1-4

DNA: TGTGCCAGCAGCCAAGCGGAATGGGGAGGCTATGGCTACACCTTC
CDR3: CASSQAEWGGYGYTF
V: TRBV14
size: NA
D: NA
J: TRBJ1-2

DNA: TGTGCCACCCGGGGGGCCTCCTACAATGAGCAGTTCTTC
CDR3: CATRGASYNEQFF
V: TRBV6-5
size: NA
D: NA
J: TRBJ2-1

DNA: TGTGCCATGGGTCAGGTCCCCTCTGGAAACACCATATATTTT
CDR3: CAMGQVPSGNTIYF
V: TRBV10-3
size: NA
D: NA
J: TRBJ1-3

DNA: TGTGCCAGCTTCGGAGGGGGCGTGGGCGAAAAACTGTTTTTT
CDR3: CASFGGGVGEKLFF
V: TRBV6-5
size: NA
D: TRBD1
J: TRBJ1-4

DNA: TGTGCCAGCAGCCAAGTGAGTCCCAATTCACCCCTCCACTTT
CDR3: CASSQVSPNSPLHF
V: TRBV3-1/TRBV3-2
size: NA
D: NA
J: TRBJ1-6

DNA: TGTGCCAGCAGCGCAGGGGACGGTCAGCCCCAGCATTTT
CDR3: CASSAGDGQPQHF
V: TRBV6-5
size: NA
D: NA
J: TRBJ1-5

DNA: TGTGCCAGCAGCCGTGACAGCCGGGTCACCGGGGAGCTGTTTTTT
CDR3: CASSRDSRVTGELFF
V: TRBV7-9
size: NA
D: NA
J: TRBJ2-2

DNA: TGTGCCACCAGTGATTATAACCCGGGACAGGGTTCTGGTGGTGAGCAGTTCTTC
CDR3: CATSDYNPGQGSGGEQFF
V: TRBV24-1
size: NA
D: TRBD1
J: TRBJ2-1

DNA: TGTGCCAGCAGTTTCAGGAAAGACTATGGCTACACCTTC
CDR3: CASSFRKDYGYTF
V: TRBV12-3/TRBV12-4
size: NA
D: NA
J: TRBJ1-2

DNA: TGTGCCAGCAGGGACTCGACTGTCCATGAGCAGTTCTTC
CDR3: CASRDSTVHEQFF
V: TRBV27
size: NA
D: NA
J: TRBJ2-1

DNA: TGTGCCATCAGTGAGAGCGGGGGGGGCTGGAACACTGAAGCTTTCTTT
CDR3: CAISESGGGWNTEAFF
V: TRBV10-3
size: NA
D: NA
J: TRBJ1-1

DNA: TGCAGCGTTGTGGGGGACAAAAACTACGAGCAGTACTTC
CDR3: CSVVGDKNYEQYF
V: TRBV29-1
size: once
D: NA
J: TRBJ2-7

DNA: TGTGCCAGCCGAGCCTACGAGCAGTACTTC
CDR3: CASRAYEQYF
V: TRBV2
size: NA
D: NA
J: TRBJ2-7

DNA: TGTGCCAGCAGCGTCCGACCGGAGCTCTACGAGCAGTACTTC
CDR3: CASSVRPELYEQYF
V: TRBV5-5
size: once
D: NA
J: TRBJ2-7

DNA: TGTGCCAGCAGCTCGCGGACAGACCACTATGGCTACACCTTC
CDR3: CASSSRTDHYGYTF
V: TRBV11-2
size: few
D: NA
J: TRBJ1-2

DNA: TGTGCCAGTAGTCCGCGGGGGGGGGTGAGTAATCAGCCCCAGCATTTT
CDR3: CASSPRGGVSNQPQHF
V: TRBV19
size: NA
D: NA
J: TRBJ1-5

DNA: TGTGCCAGCAGCCAAGATCCAGCAGGCCCAAATCAGCCCCAGCATTTT
CDR3: CASSQDPAGPNQPQHF
V: TRBV4-2
size: NA
D: NA
J: TRBJ1-5

DNA: TGTGCCACCAGTGATTTAGACAGACAAGAGACCCAGTACTTC
CDR3: CATSDLDRQETQYF
V: TRBV24-1
size: NA
D: NA
J: TRBJ2-5

DNA: TGTGCCAGCAGCCAAGAAAACACAAGACTAGCGACTCAGTTCTTC
CDR3: CASSQENTRLATQFF
V: TRBV4-2
size: NA
D: TRBD2
J: TRBJ2-1

DNA: TGTGCCAGCAGCTCTAGCGGAAATACGCAGTATTTT
CDR3: CASSSSGNTQYF
V: TRBV7-2
size: NA
D: TRBD2
J: TRBJ2-3

DNA: TGTGCCAACCAGATTTTAGCGGGGGGGAGGGATACGCAGTATTTT
CDR3: CANQILAGGRDTQYF
V: TRBV7-2
size: NA
D: TRBD2
J: TRBJ2-3

DNA: TGTGCCAGCAGCGCCGGGACAGGGGGCTCCGGGGAGCTGTTTTTT
CDR3: CASSAGTGGSGELFF
V: TRBV9
size: NA
D: TRBD1
J: TRBJ2-2

DNA: TGTGCCAGCACCTCCCAACTAGTGTCTGGGGAGCTGTTTTTT
CDR3: CASTSQLVSGELFF
V: TRBV27
size: NA
D: NA
J: TRBJ2-2

DNA: TGTGCCAGCAGGCAGACAGGGGTCGAGACCCAGTACTTC
CDR3: CASRQTGVETQYF
V: TRBV28
size: NA
D: TRBD1
J: TRBJ2-5

DNA: TGTGCCAGCAGTTCCGGGACAGCGGTCTCTGAAGCTTTCTTT
CDR3: CASSSGTAVSEAFF
V: TRBV28
size: NA
D: TRBD1
J: TRBJ1-1

DNA: TGTGCCAGCGTCGATAGCGGGGCTAGCACAGATACGCAGTATTTT
CDR3: CASVDSGASTDTQYF
V: TRBV4-2
size: NA
D: TRBD2
J: TRBJ2-3

DNA: TGTGCCAGTAGTGGACAGAACGCAGCCGGGGAGCTGTTTTTT
CDR3: CASSGQNAAGELFF
V: TRBV19
size: few
D: NA
J: TRBJ2-2

DNA: TGTGCCAGCACCACAAGGGGGGGGGCCTACGAGCAGTACTTC
CDR3: CASTTRGGAYEQYF
V: TRBV6-5
size: NA
D: NA
J: TRBJ2-7

DNA: TGTGCCAGCAGTGGGTCGGCGGGGGAGGTCCAGTACTTC
CDR3: CASSGSAGEVQYF
V: TRBV2
size: NA
D: TRBD2
J: TRBJ2-5

DNA: TGTGCCAGCAGTTACACAGGGGTCACTGAAGCTTTCTTT
CDR3: CASSYTGVTEAFF
V: TRBV6-2/TRBV6-3
size: NA
D: TRBD1
J: TRBJ1-1

DNA: TGTGCCAGCAGCTTAGAAGCAGGTCGGTTAAAGGAGCAGTACTTC
CDR3: CASSLEAGRLKEQYF
V: TRBV7-6
size: NA
D: NA
J: TRBJ2-7

DNA: TGTGCCAGCAGTCGAACAGGGCCAGGGGAAAAACTGTTTTTT
CDR3: CASSRTGPGEKLFF
V: TRBV6-5
size: NA
D: NA
J: TRBJ1-4

DNA: TGTGCCGGCCGGGACAGGTATTACAATGAGCAGTTCTTC
CDR3: CAGRDRYYNEQFF
V: TRBV2
size: NA
D: TRBD1
J: TRBJ2-1

DNA: TGTGCCAGCAGCATAACAGGGGGAGACGTCGGCTACACCTTC
CDR3: CASSITGGDVGYTF
V: TRBV13
size: once
D: TRBD1
J: TRBJ1-2

DNA: TGTGCCAGCAGTTACGGGACAGGGGAGTACGAGCAGTACTTC
CDR3: CASSYGTGEYEQYF
V: TRBV6-5
size: NA
D: TRBD1
J: TRBJ2-7

DNA: TGTGCCAGCAGCCTCGGACTAGGGAGGGAAGAGACCCAGTACTTC
CDR3: CASSLGLGREETQYF
V: TRBV5-5
size: NA
D: TRBD2
J: TRBJ2-5

DNA: TGTGCCAGCAGTTTATTTAGCCAAGAGACCCAGTACTTC
CDR3: CASSLFSQETQYF
V: TRBV12-3/TRBV12-4
size: NA
D: NA
J: TRBJ2-5

DNA: TGCGCCAGCAGCCCCACAGGGGGTAACTATGGCTACACCTTC
CDR3: CASSPTGGNYGYTF
V: TRBV5-1
size: NA
D: TRBD1
J: TRBJ1-2

DNA: TGTGCCAGCAGCTTAGGACAGTTCGAGACCCAGTACTTC
CDR3: CASSLGQFETQYF
V: TRBV11-2
size: NA
D: NA
J: TRBJ2-5

DNA: TGTGCCAGCAGCCCCGGGGGGGGGCTCGAGGATACGCAGTATTTT
CDR3: CASSPGGGLEDTQYF
V: TRBV11-3
size: NA
D: TRBD2
J: TRBJ2-3

DNA: TGCGCCAGCAGCCATGAGGGTACTGAAGCTTTCTTT
CDR3: CASSHEGTEAFF
V: TRBV4-1
size: NA
D: NA
J: TRBJ1-1

DNA: TGTGCCAGCAGCGTAGGACAGGCCACAATGGAGACCCAGTACTTC
CDR3: CASSVGQATMETQYF
V: TRBV9
size: NA
D: NA
J: TRBJ2-5

DNA: TGTGCCAGCACTCTGAACCCCGTGAAGCATGGCTACACCTTC
CDR3: CASTLNPVKHGYTF
V: TRBV6-5
size: NA
D: NA
J: TRBJ1-2

DNA: TGCGCCAGCAGCCCCCCGTCCGATACGCAGTATTTT
CDR3: CASSPPSDTQYF
V: TRBV5-1
size: once
D: NA
J: TRBJ2-3

DNA: TGTGCCTCCAAGGGGGATGGGCGGTATGGCTACACCTTC
CDR3: CASKGDGRYGYTF
V: TRBV11-3
size: NA
D: NA
J: TRBJ1-2

DNA: TGCGCCAGCAGCCAGGCCGGGGGGCACACCGGGGAGCTGTTTTTT
CDR3: CASSQAGGHTGELFF
V: TRBV4-1
size: NA
D: NA
J: TRBJ2-2

DNA: TGTGCCAGCAGCTCAGGGATCCAAGAGACCCAGTACTTC
CDR3: CASSSGIQETQYF
V: TRBV7-8
size: NA
D: NA
J: TRBJ2-5

DNA: TGTGCCACCAGTGCTCCCCCAGGGACAGGTGGCACCGGGGAGCTGTTTTTT
CDR3: CATSAPPGTGGTGELFF
V: TRBV24-1
size: NA
D: TRBD1
J: TRBJ2-2

DNA: TGTGCCAGCAGTGAAAGACTACCCACGTTTGCGCAGTTCTTC
CDR3: CASSERLPTFAQFF
V: TRBV2
size: NA
D: NA
J: TRBJ2-1